This TCR beta chain came from a study of beta chain features in type 1 diabetes (dated by TCRdb to 2016 to 2019). Some background on the complete study: Mean age, gender distribution, total cell number and subset yield did not differ between patients and healthy donors. Whereas all 30 or so donors provided naive and central memory subsets, regulatory and stem cell-like memory subsets were isolated from just 8 patients and about 8 healthy donors. The study compared the TCRB repertoires of sorted circulating CD4+ T cell subsets in recently diagnosed type 1 diabetes patients with those in matched healthy donors. A total of around 110,000,000 sorted cells were examined across all samples, and a strong correlation was observed between cell number per subset and RNA yield.

From each donor, a single peripheral blood sample of approximately 120 mL on average was drawn into heparinised tubes. A BD FACSAria II was used to sort naive, central memory, regulatory and stem cell-like memory CD4+ T cells with a panel that included CD45RO, CCR7, CD25, CD127, CD95 and CD27. All sorted populations exceeded 98% purity. PBMCs were isolated right away by Lymphoprep density gradient centrifugation and were stained directly, without culture. To minimize batch effects, samples were stained and sorted in pairs, one healthy donor with one patient per experiment. The High Capacity cDNA Reverse Transcription Kit was used to reverse transcribe all of the isolated RNA, meaning that expressed TCRB transcripts were what got sequenced. Naive, central memory and regulatory T cell samples underwent deep immunoSEQ sequencing, averaging about 3.3 million total reads per sample. Sorted cells were lysed in RLT buffer and RNA was extracted with DNase-treated RNeasy Micro or Mini kits, depending on cell number. To prevent cross-contamination, each cell subset was processed individually, whereas patient and healthy donor samples were processed jointly. Using the immunoSEQ multiplex PCR, TCRB sequences were amplified from cDNA into 87-bp fragments spanning the CDR3 region. The amplicons were sequenced using the Illumina HiSeq platform. Processing in the source paper ran as follows. Synthetic template baselines were used to correct PCR bias computationally, reads within Hamming distance 2 were collapsed, and singletons that could not be merged were discarded. Reads were aligned against IMGT so that V, D and J genes, CDR3 length and insertions or deletions at six rearrangement sites could be assigned. Within each subset, clonotype counts were normalized to the number of sorted cells before true diversity and Gini coefficients were calculated with the tcR R package. The overlap coefficient, calculated on TCRB nucleotide sequences, was used to quantify repertoire sharing. What TCRdb holds here is the immuneACCESS table cut down to in-frame rearrangements. Part of the clones is not present; checked against another copy, under half of the missing clones reflect an unresolved V gene, and the others are unexplained. The V and J calls and clone size were taken over from that table, and D and trimming were inferred from the DNA. Recorded for this sample are around 250,000 clones; about 25% of them occurred a single time. The ten largest clones add up to approximately 4% of the sample.

Broad study findings and their caveats: Only small numbers of individuals were included in the HLA sub-analyses, which left unresolved whether HLA type had any influence on TCRB rearrangement. At VDJ recombination sites, patients with type 1 diabetes made fewer insertions and deleted more nucleotides, a pattern implying thymic rearrangement abnormalities. A moderate but significant shortening of TCRB CDR3 length was observed in type 1 diabetes patients in all four CD4+ subsets. Because cDNA was sequenced instead of genomic DNA, activated cells with high expression could be over-represented, although the groups did not differ in activation or CD3 levels. Naive, central memory and regulatory TCRB repertoires appeared to be more similar among patients than among healthy donors. Shorter templates might have been favored by PCR, but patient and control samples were amplified and corrected together, so both groups would have been affected equally by any skew.

Worth noting for this clone: Its specific antigen is unknown. The germline gene is not matched at one end of the junction; a read error may be the cause. The same CDR3 also results from other DNA sequences found in this sample.

The germline V gene (reference sequence) specifies GTSNPN as CDR1 and SVGIG as CDR2. The CDR3, cysteine through phenylalanine, is 12 amino acids long. Of the read, only the CDR3 DNA is kept; its 36 bases are in frame from base 1. This TCR came from a man aged 30 to 45 in good health. This receptor chain uses TRBV30 and TRBJ1-3, and TRBD1 aligns with 7 junction nucleotides. Sequenced: central memory CD4+ T cells from blood. The nucleotides read TGTGCCTGGGACAGGGTCGGAAACACCATATACTTT. The translation is CAWDRVGNTIYF.